This TCR beta chain was obtained from a study of CD8+ T cells in alopecia areata (dated by TCRdb to between 2018 and 2020). Study-level background: Treated patients were enrolled in an open-label pilot trial of oral tofacitinib, 5 to 10 mg twice daily, for moderate-to-severe alopecia areata. Scalp clonality was compared among normal scalp (n=4), patchy alopecia areata scalp (n=8), and alopecia totalis/universalis scalp (n=8). RNA was extracted with the PAXgene miRNA kit for fixed scalp, the miRNeasy kit for PBMCs, and the RNeasy kit for mouse skin. Biopsies were taken from tofacitinib-treated patients at baseline and at 4 and 24 weeks of treatment, and a later scalp biopsy was taken in several of the tofacitinib-treated patients. On the human side, TCRbeta sequencing was run on scalp tissue and on sorted CD4+ and CD8+ peripheral blood T cells from healthy controls and from alopecia areata patients with either patchy or totalis/universalis disease. To study T cell clonal expansion in alopecia areata, the researchers applied high-throughput TCRbeta sequencing to both the C3H/HeJ mouse model and human patients. TCRbeta CDR3 regions were amplified by immunoSEQ multiplex PCR using 35 Vbeta forward and 13 Jbeta reverse primers. Tofacitinib was administered for 6 to 18 months, and 6 months of follow-up off drug were then conducted to assess delayed response and recurrence.

Study-level results and caveats: Unlike mouse skin, which is dominated by gammadelta T cells, normal human skin has resident alphabeta T cells that are also sequenced, and this complicates analysis of the scalp TCR repertoire. Lesional scalp, especially in alopecia totalis/universalis, showed higher clonality and more expanded CD8+ clones than normal scalp, suggesting antigenic drive. TCR sequences shared between patients were less clear than in mice, possibly partly because of HLA diversity in the patient population.

Of note for this clone: The target of this receptor is not known. Base qualities are missing; no much larger clone stands one base away.

The time point label for this specimen denotes: baseline before oral tofacitinib. Lesional scalp punch biopsies and peripheral blood were obtained from alopecia areata patients. PBMCs were isolated by density centrifugation and stained for CD3, CD4 and CD8, after which CD4+ and CD8+ T cells were sorted on a FACSAria. Per the germline V gene, MNHEY is the CDR1 and SVGAGI is the CDR2. Trimming removed 7 bases from V and 4 bases from J, leaving 7 bases between the germline ends. The CDR3 goes from the cysteine to the phenylalanine over 11 residues. Left in the record is the CDR3 DNA by itself, 33 bases read in frame from the first base. The method behind the library was the immunoSEQ multiplex PCR assay. To provide template for TCR sequencing, every sample had RNA extracted and reverse transcribed into cDNA. SuperScript III was used for first-strand cDNA synthesis, primed with a 2:1 mix of oligo-dT and random hexamers. Amplification bias was assessed with a synthetic immune receptor repertoire, and residual bias was removed computationally. Turning to the authors' computational methods: Raw reads were preprocessed to remove errors, and CDR3 was defined by IMGT conventions from the conserved cysteine to phenylalanine. To get clonality, Shannon entropy was normalized by log2 of the number of productive unique TCRs and the result was subtracted from 1. Whether each scalp clone was CD4 or CD8 was inferred by checking scalp TCRbeta sequences against the CD4 and CD8 repertoires from sorted blood. TCRdb mirrors the immuneACCESS table, restricted to in-frame sequences. Some clones are absent from its copies; in checked studies, under half trace to an unresolved V gene, and the reason for the others is unknown. V and J calls and clone size are as listed in that table; D and trimming were resolved from the DNA. Across this sample there are over 200,000 clones, with approximately 52% seen only once. The ten largest clonotypes hold 0.45% of the sample.

The sample in question was CD4+ T cells sorted from blood, obtained at week 0. The rearrangement combines TRBV6-5 with TRBJ1-1; 5 matching bases give a weak D call of TRBD1. The source is a human donor with alopecia areata. The nucleotide sequence reads TGTGCCAGCACAGGGTCCACTGAAGCTTTCTTT. Its product reads: CASTGSTEAFF.